This TCR beta chain was documented in a study of blood T cell repertoires in COVID-19. Sequenced by immunoSEQ multiplex PCR; TCRdb stores in-frame clones only, minus some. The sample lists 200,000 to 250,000 clones, 80% to 90% occurring once. Trimming left V 6 bases short and J 0 bases short, with 12 bases between. CDR3 size: 14 residues. Germline assignment: CDR1 GTSNPN and CDR2 SVGIG (reference sequence). This clonotype originated in a woman aged 25-40 years who had been exposed to COVID-19. The V and J genes are TRBV30 and TRBJ1-3; D is perhaps TRBD1 (6 bases). The specimen was PBMCs or T cells enriched from blood (not recorded which). The DNA for the CDR3 is TGTGCCTGTCAGACAGGCTCCTCTGGAAACACCATATATTTT. The encoded protein is CACQTGSSGNTIYF.